The next 20 T cell receptor beta chains were all read from a single sample in a study of cytomegalovirus exposure and HLA in healthy donors. 60 Vbeta and 13 Jbeta primers were used in PCR. The repertoire was sequenced with immunoSEQ multiplex PCR; TCRdb's copy has only in-frame clones and lacks some. The listing contains roughly 150,000 clones. Sequencing was performed on PBMCs. The receptors derive from a woman in her 50s in good health and CMV-seronegative.

J is TRBJ1-5 and V is TRBV7-2; D ambiguous. V dropped 5 bases and J dropped 0 bases, with 8 bases sitting between them. There are 14 residues in the CDR3. The germline V gene has CDR1 SGHTA and CDR2 FQGNSA. The CDR3 DNA sequence: TGTGCCAGCAGCCTTCTTTATAGCAATCAGCCCCAGCATTTT. Translation: CASSLLYSNQPQHF. Based on the CDR3 plus reference TRBV7-2 and TRBJ1-5, the full variable domain is GAGVSQSPSNKVTEKGKDVELRCDPISGHTALYWYRQSLGQGLEFLIYFQGNSAPDKSGLPSDRFSAERTGGSVSTLTIQRTQQEDSAVYLCASSLLYSNQPQHFGDGTRLSIL.

The CDR3 DNA sequence: TGTGCCACCAGCAGAGATCGGGGGGTGCACAACGAGCAGTACTTC. Translated, it gives CATSRDRGVHNEQYF. This sequence joins TRBV15 and TRBJ2-7; TRBD2 matches at 7 bases. The V and J ends lost 0 bases and 5 bases, in that order; junction bases with no gene match: 7. The germline V gene encodes CDR1 LNHNV and CDR2 YYDKDF (reference sequence). The CDR3 extends over 15 amino acids.

The rearrangement joins TRBV9 to TRBJ2-5, with TRBD1 as a possible D gene (6 bases). Germline CDR1 is SGDLS and CDR2 is YYNGEE. V was pared by 3 bases and J by 3 bases, with 15 bases between. The CDR3 is 15 amino acids. CDR3 DNA sequence: TGTGCCAGCAGCGCTACCGGGACAAGTGAAGAGACCCAGTACTTC. It yields the protein CASSATGTSEETQYF. Full variable domain (outside the CDR3, taken from reference TRBV9 and TRBJ2-5): DSGVTQTPKHLITATGQRVTLRCSPRSGDLSVYWYQQSLDQGLQFLIQYYNGEERAKGNILERFSAQQFPDLHSELNLSSLELGDSALYFCASSATGTSEETQYFGPGTRLLVL.

This chain uses TRBV5-1 with TRBJ1-1; no firm D call. The CDR3 is 12 residues long. The ends were cut back, 5 bases at V and 6 bases at J, with 11 bases in the middle. Germline V CDR1 and CDR2: SGHRS, YFSETQ. CDR3 in DNA: TGCGCCAGCAGACTAGCTGGGGCTGAAGCTTTCTTT. Translated: CASRLAGAEAFF.

The chain couples TRBV13 to TRBJ1-1; 7 nucleotides match TRBD1. CDR3 length: 15 amino acids. CDR1 is PRHDT, CDR2 FYEKMQ, per germline (reference sequence). Trimming at V came to 5 bases and at J to 1 base, leaving 7 bases not matched to a gene. The CDR3: CASSEDRATNTEAFF. The CDR3 nucleotides are TGTGCCAGCAGCGAAGACAGGGCAACGAACACTGAAGCTTTCTTT.

V and J are TRBV6-6 and TRBJ2-3, with 7 bases aligning to TRBD2. The ends lost 10 bases at V and 4 bases at J; junction bases unmatched: 8. The CDR3 consists of 13 residues. The germline CDR1 and CDR2 sequences are MNHNY and SVGAGI (reference sequence). The CDR3 is CATQRGGADTQYF. DNA of the CDR3: TGTGCCACCCAGAGGGGAGGGGCAGATACGCAGTATTTT.

This sequence joins TRBV5-1 and TRBJ1-5, with D uncertain. This CDR3 spans 15 amino acids. V lost 5 bases, J lost 0 bases, and 12 bases lay in between. The V gene's germline CDR1 is SGHRS and CDR2 YFSETQ. The CDR3 sequence: CASRVERYSNQPQHF. CDR3 nucleotide sequence: TGCGCCAGCAGGGTCGAGAGGTATAGCAATCAGCCCCAGCATTTT.

The gene calls are TRBV6-5 and TRBJ2-7, with a weak D call TRBD2 (5 bases). Trimming cost V 6 bases and J 0 bases, with 12 bases left between them. The CDR3 is 14 amino acids. The germline gives CDR1 MNHEY, CDR2 SVGAGI. In DNA, the CDR3 is TGTGCCAGCAGGCCGGACTTTACCTCCTACGAGCAGTACTTC. It codes for CASRPDFTSYEQYF.

CDR3: CAWSVGSGLQPQHF. DNA of the CDR3: TGTGCCTGGAGTGTCGGGTCAGGGTTGCAGCCCCAGCATTTT. V gene TRBV30 combines with J gene TRBJ1-5; D is possibly TRBD1 (5 bases). This CDR3 is 14 amino acids long. V was shortened by 0 bases and J by 7 bases, with 13 bases between the two germline ends. Germline V gene sequence: CDR1 GTSNPN, CDR2 SVGIG (reference sequence).

This rearrangement joins TRBV4-2 to TRBJ1-6; D is perhaps TRBD1 (5 bases). The germline gives CDR1 LGHNA, CDR2 YNFKEQ. The CDR3 runs to 16 residues. The V end lost 4 bases, the J end lost 10 bases, and 20 bases lay between the germline ends. In DNA form, the CDR3 reads TGTGCCAGCAGCCTTGCCCTTCCTCAGGGTGGGTCACCCCTCCACTTT. It codes for CASSLALPQGGSPLHF.

The chain uses TRBV5-1 and TRBJ2-7; tentative D call: TRBD2 (6 bases). The V end was cut by 4 bases, the J end by 6 bases, with 14 bases between. Germline lookup yields CDR1 SGHRS and CDR2 YFSETQ. The CDR3 has 13 amino acids. DNA of the CDR3: TGCGCCAGCAGCGATAATGGACTAATCGAGCAGTACTTC. Residues: CASSDNGLIEQYF.

CDR3 in amino acids: CAWSASPSGGGYNEQFF. The CDR3 DNA sequence: TGTGCCTGGAGTGCGAGTCCCTCGGGGGGCGGGTACAATGAGCAGTTCTTC. The rearrangement uses TRBV30 and TRBJ2-1; D possibly corresponds to TRBD2 (7 bases). V was clipped by 1 base and J by 4 bases, with 20 bases between them. CDR1 is GTSNPN and CDR2 is SVGIG in the germline V gene (reference sequence). This CDR3 spans 17 amino acids.

The chain uses TRBV6-5 and TRBJ1-2; no firm D call. Per the germline V gene, CDR1 is MNHEY and CDR2 is SVGAGI. V shed 6 bases and J shed 5 bases, with 16 bases lying between them. The CDR3 sequence is 14 residues long. CDR3 in amino acids: CASSQGLFGYGYTF. CDR3 bases: TGTGCCAGCAGCCAAGGACTCTTTGGGTATGGCTACACCTTC.

This rearrangement joins TRBV2 to TRBJ2-3; TRBD2 might be the D (6 bases). The CDR3 loop spans 16 amino acids. Trimming removed 6 bases at V and 1 base at J, with 17 bases between. Germline CDR1 is SNHLY and CDR2 is FYNNEI. CDR3 loop: CASSRDSGGGTDTQYF. The CDR3 DNA reads TGTGCCAGCAGCCGGGACTCCGGAGGGGGCACAGATACGCAGTATTTT.

The chain links TRBV10-3 to TRBJ1-3; D gene ambiguous. Germline V lookup: CDR1 ENHRY, CDR2 SYGVKD. This CDR3 region has 12 residues. Trimming stripped 3 bases from V and 8 bases from J, with 8 bases between. This chain's CDR3 is CAISELEDTIYF. CDR3 DNA: TGTGCCATCAGTGAATTGGAGGACACCATATATTTT.

The chain links TRBV28 to TRBJ1-1; no reliable D call. The CDR3 totals 15 residues. The germline gives CDR1 MDHEN, CDR2 SYDVKM. V lost 4 bases, J lost 0 bases, and 12 bases lay in between. The CDR3 sequence: CASSSPGILNTEAFF. The CDR3 DNA follows: TGTGCCAGCAGTTCCCCCGGGATCCTGAACACTGAAGCTTTCTTT.

As for this clone: One end of the junction varies from germline; a read error may be responsible. The chain uses TRBV7-7 and TRBJ2-2, with D possibly matching TRBD2 (5 bases). CDR1 is SSHAT, CDR2 FNYEAQ, per germline (reference sequence). The CDR3 consists of 14 residues. The CDR3 coding sequence is TGTGCTAGCAGCTCCGGGACGAACACCGGGGAGCTGTTTTTT. Its translation: CASSSGTNTGELFF. Together with reference TRBV7-7 and TRBJ2-2, the CDR3 gives the full variable domain: GAGVSQSPRYKVTKRGQDVTLRCDPISSHATLYWYQQALGQGPEFLTYFNYEAQPDKSGLPSDRFSAERPEGSISTLTIQRTEQRDSAMYRCASSSGTNTGELFFGEGSRLTVL.

V and J are TRBV7-8 and TRBJ2-3, with D maybe TRBD2 (5 bases). The ends were cut back, 5 bases at V and 2 bases at J, with 8 bases in the middle. Germline values: CDR1 SGHVS, CDR2 FQNEAQ. The CDR3 has 13 residues. Here the CDR3 reads CASSPGVTDTQYF. In DNA form, the CDR3 reads TGTGCCAGCAGCCCCGGGGTCACAGATACGCAGTATTTT.

V usage is TRBV27 and J usage is TRBJ2-7; 8 bases match TRBD2. The germline V gene encodes CDR1 MNHEY and CDR2 SMNVEV (reference sequence). V gave up 2 bases and J gave up 4 bases; unmatched junction bases: 10. The CDR3 has 16 amino acids. CDR3 sequence (DNA): TGTGCCAGCAGTTTAGTCTTCAGCGGGAGCACTTACGAGCAGTACTTC. Protein: CASSLVFSGSTYEQYF.

The V call is TRBV6-5, the J call TRBJ2-5; no definite D call. The V gene's germline CDR1 is MNHEY and CDR2 SVGAGI. Trimming removed 2 bases from V and 4 bases from J, with 11 bases in between. CDR3 length equals 14 residues. CDR3 sequence (DNA): TGTGCCAGCAGTTACGCCCAGGATGGAGAGACCCAGTACTTC. It encodes CASSYAQDGETQYF.